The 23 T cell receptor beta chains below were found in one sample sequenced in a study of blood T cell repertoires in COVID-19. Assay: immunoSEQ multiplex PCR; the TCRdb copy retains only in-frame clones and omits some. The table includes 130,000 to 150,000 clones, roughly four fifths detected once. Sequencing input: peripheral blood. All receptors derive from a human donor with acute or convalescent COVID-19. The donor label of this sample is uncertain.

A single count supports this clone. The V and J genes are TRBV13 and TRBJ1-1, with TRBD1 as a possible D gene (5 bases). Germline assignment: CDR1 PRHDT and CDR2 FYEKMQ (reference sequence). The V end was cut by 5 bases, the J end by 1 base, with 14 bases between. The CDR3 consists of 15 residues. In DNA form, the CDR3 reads TGTGCCAGCAGCCCCCGCCGGGGGAGGAACACTGAAGCTTTCTTT. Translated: CASSPRRGRNTEAFF.

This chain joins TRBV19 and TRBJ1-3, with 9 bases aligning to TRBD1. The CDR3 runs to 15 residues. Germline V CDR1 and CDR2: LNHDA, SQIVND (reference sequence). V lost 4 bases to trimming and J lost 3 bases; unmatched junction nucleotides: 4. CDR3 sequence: CASSRGQGDGNTIYF. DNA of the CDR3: TGTGCCAGTAGTAGGGGACAGGGAGATGGAAACACCATATATTTT. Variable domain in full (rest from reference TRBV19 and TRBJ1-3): DGGITQSPKYLFRKEGQNVTLSCEQNLNHDAMYWYRQDPGQGLRLIYYSQIVNDFQKGDIAEGYSVSREKKESFPLTVTSAQKNPTAFYLCASSRGQGDGNTIYFGEGSWLTVV.

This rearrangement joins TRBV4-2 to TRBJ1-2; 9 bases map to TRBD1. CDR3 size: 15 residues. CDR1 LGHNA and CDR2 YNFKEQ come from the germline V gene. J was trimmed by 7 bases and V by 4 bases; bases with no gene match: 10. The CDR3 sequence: CASSPPGQGAFGYTF. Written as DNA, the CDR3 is TGTGCCAGCAGCCCTCCGGGACAGGGCGCGTTTGGCTACACCTTC.

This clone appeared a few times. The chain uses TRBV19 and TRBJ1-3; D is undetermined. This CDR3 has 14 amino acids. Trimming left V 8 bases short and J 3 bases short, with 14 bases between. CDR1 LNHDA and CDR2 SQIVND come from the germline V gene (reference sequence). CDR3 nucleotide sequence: TGTGCCAGTTCGTCCGTCTCTGTTGGAAACACCATATATTTT. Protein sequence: CASSSVSVGNTIYF.

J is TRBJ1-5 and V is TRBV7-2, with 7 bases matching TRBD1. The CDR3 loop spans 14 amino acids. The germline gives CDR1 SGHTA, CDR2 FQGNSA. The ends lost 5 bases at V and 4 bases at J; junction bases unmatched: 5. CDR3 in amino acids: CASSPGQRNQPQHF. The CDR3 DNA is TGTGCCAGCAGCCCGGGACAGCGGAATCAGCCCCAGCATTTT. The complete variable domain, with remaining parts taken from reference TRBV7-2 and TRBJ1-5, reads GAGVSQSPSNKVTEKGKDVELRCDPISGHTALYWYRQSLGQGLEFLIYFQGNSAPDKSGLPSDRFSAERTGGSVSTLTIQRTQQEDSAVYLCASSPGQRNQPQHFGDGTRLSIL.

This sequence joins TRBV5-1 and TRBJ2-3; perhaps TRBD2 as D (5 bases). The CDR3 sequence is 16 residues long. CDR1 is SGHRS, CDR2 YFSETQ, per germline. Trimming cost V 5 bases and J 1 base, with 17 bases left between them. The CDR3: CASSSRGRQGTDTQYF. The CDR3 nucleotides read TGCGCCAGCAGTTCCCGAGGGCGGCAGGGCACAGATACGCAGTATTTT.

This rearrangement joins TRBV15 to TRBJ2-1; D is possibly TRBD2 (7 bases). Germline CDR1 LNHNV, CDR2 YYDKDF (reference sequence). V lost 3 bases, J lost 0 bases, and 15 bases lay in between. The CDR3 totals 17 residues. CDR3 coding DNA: TGTGCCACCAGCAGTGGGGAGGGGGTTAGCTCCTACAATGAGCAGTTCTTC. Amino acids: CATSSGEGVSSYNEQFF.

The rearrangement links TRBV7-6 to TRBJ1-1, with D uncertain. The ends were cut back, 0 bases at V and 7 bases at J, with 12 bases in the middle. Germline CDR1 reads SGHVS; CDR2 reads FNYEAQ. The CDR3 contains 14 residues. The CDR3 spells CASSLAATSHEAFF. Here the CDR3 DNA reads TGTGCCAGCAGCTTAGCGGCAACATCCCATGAAGCTTTCTTT.

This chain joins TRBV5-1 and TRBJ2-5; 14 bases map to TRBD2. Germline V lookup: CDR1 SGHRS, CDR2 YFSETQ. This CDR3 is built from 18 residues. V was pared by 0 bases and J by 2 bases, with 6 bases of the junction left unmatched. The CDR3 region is CASSLAGTSGGGQETQYF. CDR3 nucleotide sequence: TGCGCCAGCAGCTTGGCCGGGACTAGCGGGGGAGGTCAAGAGACCCAGTACTTC.

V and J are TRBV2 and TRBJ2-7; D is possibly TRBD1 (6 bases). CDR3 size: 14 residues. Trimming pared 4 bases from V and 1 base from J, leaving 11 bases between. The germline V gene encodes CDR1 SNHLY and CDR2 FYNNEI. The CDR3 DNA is TGTGCCAGCAGTGCCTCGACAGGATCCTACGAGCAGTACTTC. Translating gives CASSASTGSYEQYF.

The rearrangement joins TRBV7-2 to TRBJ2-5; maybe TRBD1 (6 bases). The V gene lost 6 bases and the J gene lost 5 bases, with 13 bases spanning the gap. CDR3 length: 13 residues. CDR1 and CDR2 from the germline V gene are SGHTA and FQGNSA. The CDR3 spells CASSYTGWETQYF. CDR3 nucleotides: TGTGCCAGCAGTTATACAGGGTGGGAGACCCAGTACTTC.

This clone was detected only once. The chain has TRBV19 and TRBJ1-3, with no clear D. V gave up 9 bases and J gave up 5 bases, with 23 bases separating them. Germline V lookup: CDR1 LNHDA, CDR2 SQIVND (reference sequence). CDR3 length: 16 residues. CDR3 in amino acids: CASSQTIAFGRNTIYF. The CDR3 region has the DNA TGTGCCAGCAGCCAAACGATAGCCTTCGGGAGAAACACCATATATTTT. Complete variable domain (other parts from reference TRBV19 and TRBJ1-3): DGGITQSPKYLFRKEGQNVTLSCEQNLNHDAMYWYRQDPGQGLRLIYYSQIVNDFQKGDIAEGYSVSREKKESFPLTVTSAQKNPTAFYLCASSQTIAFGRNTIYFGEGSWLTVV.

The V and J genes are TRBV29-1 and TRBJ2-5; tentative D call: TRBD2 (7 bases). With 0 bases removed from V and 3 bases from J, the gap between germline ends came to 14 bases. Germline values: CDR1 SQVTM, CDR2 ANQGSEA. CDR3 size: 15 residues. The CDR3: CSVEDGRGGEETQYF. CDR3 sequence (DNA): TGCAGCGTTGAAGATGGAAGGGGGGGCGAAGAGACCCAGTACTTC.

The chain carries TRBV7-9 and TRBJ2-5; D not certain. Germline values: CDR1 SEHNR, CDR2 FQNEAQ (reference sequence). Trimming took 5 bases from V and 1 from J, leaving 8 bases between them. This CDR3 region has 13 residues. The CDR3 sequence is CASSRRPQETQYF. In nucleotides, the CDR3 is TGTGCCAGCAGCCGGAGACCCCAAGAGACCCAGTACTTC. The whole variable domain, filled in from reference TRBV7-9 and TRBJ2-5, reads DTGVSQNPRHKITKRGQNVTFRCDPISEHNRLYWYRQTLGQGPEFLTYFQNEAQLEKSRLLSDRFSAERPKGSFSTLEIQRTEQGDSAMYLCASSRRPQETQYFGPGTRLLVL.

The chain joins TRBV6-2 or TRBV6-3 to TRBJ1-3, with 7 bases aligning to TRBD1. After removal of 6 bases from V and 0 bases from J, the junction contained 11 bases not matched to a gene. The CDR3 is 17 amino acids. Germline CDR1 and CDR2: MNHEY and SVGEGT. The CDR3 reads CASSRGQAFFSGNTIYF. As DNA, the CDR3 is TGTGCCAGCAGCCGAGGACAGGCCTTCTTCTCTGGAAACACCATATATTTT.

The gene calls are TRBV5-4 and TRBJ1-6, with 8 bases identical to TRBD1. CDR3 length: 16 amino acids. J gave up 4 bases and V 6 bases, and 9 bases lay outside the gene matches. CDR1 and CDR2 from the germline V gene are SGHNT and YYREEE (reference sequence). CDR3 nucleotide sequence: TGTGCCAGCACCATCCGGGACAGGACATATAATTCACCCCTCCACTTT. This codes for CASTIRDRTYNSPLHF.

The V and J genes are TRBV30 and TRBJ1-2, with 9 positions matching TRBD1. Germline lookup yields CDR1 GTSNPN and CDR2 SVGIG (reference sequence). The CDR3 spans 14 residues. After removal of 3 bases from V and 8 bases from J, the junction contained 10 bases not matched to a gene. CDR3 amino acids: CAWRLRDRAKGYTF. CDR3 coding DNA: TGTGCCTGGAGGCTCCGGGACAGGGCGAAAGGCTACACCTTC.

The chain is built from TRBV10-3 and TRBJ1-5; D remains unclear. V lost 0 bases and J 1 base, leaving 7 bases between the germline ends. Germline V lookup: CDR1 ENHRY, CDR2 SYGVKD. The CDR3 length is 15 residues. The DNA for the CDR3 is TGTGCCATCAGTGAGTCGAGGGCGAGCAATCAGCCCCAGCATTTT. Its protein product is CAISESRASNQPQHF.

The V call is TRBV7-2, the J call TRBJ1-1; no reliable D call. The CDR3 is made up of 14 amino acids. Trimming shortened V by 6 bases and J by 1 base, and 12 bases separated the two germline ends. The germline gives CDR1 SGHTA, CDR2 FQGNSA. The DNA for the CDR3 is TGTGCCAGCAGGGTAACGGGGTCGAACACTGAAGCTTTCTTT. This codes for CASRVTGSNTEAFF.

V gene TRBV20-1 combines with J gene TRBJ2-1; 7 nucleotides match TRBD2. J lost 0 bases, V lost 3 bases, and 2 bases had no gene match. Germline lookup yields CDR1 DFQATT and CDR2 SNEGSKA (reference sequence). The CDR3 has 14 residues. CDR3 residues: CSASGGVSYNEQFF. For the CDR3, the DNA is TGCAGTGCTAGTGGGGGGGTCTCCTACAATGAGCAGTTCTTC.

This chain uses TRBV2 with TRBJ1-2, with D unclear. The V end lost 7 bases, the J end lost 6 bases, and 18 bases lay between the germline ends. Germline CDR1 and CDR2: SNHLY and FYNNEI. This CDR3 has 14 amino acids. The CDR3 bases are TGTGCCAGCACCTACCCCTGGTACGAGCATGGCTACACCTTC. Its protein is CASTYPWYEHGYTF.

CDR3 sequence reads: CASSLGSTGNTEAFF. CDR3 coding DNA: TGTGCCAGCAGCTTAGGTTCGACAGGGAACACTGAAGCTTTCTTT. V and J are TRBV11-2 and TRBJ1-1; D is possibly TRBD1 (6 bases). The CDR3 totals 15 residues. Germline assignment: CDR1 SGHAT and CDR2 FQNNGV. Trimming stripped 1 base from V and 1 base from J, with 10 bases between. The complete variable domain, with remaining parts taken from reference TRBV11-2 and TRBJ1-1, reads EAGVAQSPRYKIIEKRQSVAFWCNPISGHATLYWYQQILGQGPKLLIQFQNNGVVDDSQLPKDRFSAERLKGVDSTLKIQPAKLEDSAVYLCASSLGSTGNTEAFFGQGTRLTVV.

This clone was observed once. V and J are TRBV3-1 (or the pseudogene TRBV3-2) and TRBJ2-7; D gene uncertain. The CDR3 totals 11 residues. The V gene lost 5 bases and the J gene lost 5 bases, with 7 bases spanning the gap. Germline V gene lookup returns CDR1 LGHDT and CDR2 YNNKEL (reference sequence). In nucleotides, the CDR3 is TGTGCCAGCAGCTCTATGCACGAGCAGTACTTC. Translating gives CASSSMHEQYF.